This passage covers 8 T cell receptor beta chains from one sample sequenced in a study of blood T cell repertoires in COVID-19. Measured with immunoSEQ multiplex PCR; TCRdb has only the in-frame clones, and not every one. The data show some 250,000 clones, with 86% seen just once and approximately 12% held by the top ten. The specimen was peripheral blood. The source of these receptors is a woman in her twenties or thirties with COVID-19, enrolled during active disease.

This clone was observed a few times. The chain uses TRBV6-1 and TRBJ1-2; D is ambiguous. The CDR3 loop spans 15 amino acids. Looked up from germline, CDR1 is MNHNS and CDR2 is SASEGT. Trimming took off 2 bases at V and 0 bases at J, with 10 bases between the two ends. The CDR3 DNA reads TGTGCCAGCAGTGAATGGTCAGGATCTAACTATGGCTACACCTTC. This codes for CASSEWSGSNYGYTF.

The J gene is TRBJ2-7, the V gene TRBV5-4, with D possibly TRBD1 on 6 matching bases. CDR1 is SGHNT, CDR2 YYREEE, per germline (reference sequence). The V and J ends lost 3 bases and 3 bases respectively, with 7 bases between them. The CDR3 loop spans 12 amino acids. CDR3 DNA sequence: TGTGCCAGCAGCTCACAGGGCTACGAGCAGTACTTC. As protein: CASSSQGYEQYF.

The chain joins TRBV27 to TRBJ1-5; D is perhaps TRBD1 (6 bases). The germline V and J ends were trimmed by 7 bases and 0 bases, with 10 bases remaining between them. The CDR3 sequence is 14 residues long. Germline CDR1 reads MNHEY; CDR2 reads SMNVEV (reference sequence). The CDR3 loop is CASKGVYSNQPQHF. Written as DNA, the CDR3 is TGTGCCAGCAAGGGGGTGTATAGCAATCAGCCCCAGCATTTT.

The CDR3 loop is CASSDDPFLAGNRHEQFF. CDR3 nucleotide sequence: TGTGCCAGCAGTGACGACCCTTTCTTAGCGGGGAATAGGCATGAGCAGTTCTTC. The chain carries TRBV6-4 and TRBJ2-1; 8 bases agree with TRBD2. V was clipped by 2 bases and J by 8 bases; unmatched bases: 17. Germline V gives CDR1 MRHNA, CDR2 SNTAGT. This CDR3 has 18 amino acids.

This clone came up a few times. The rearrangement uses TRBV6-4 and TRBJ1-6; TRBD1 matches 7 bases. The CDR3 consists of 15 residues. Germline V CDR1 and CDR2: MRHNA, SNTAGT. The V segment lost 6 bases and the J segment 7 bases; nucleotides outside the gene matches: 9. CDR3: CASRVRRGRNSPLHF. CDR3 DNA sequence: TGTGCCAGCAGGGTGCGAAGGGGGCGAAATTCACCCCTCCACTTT.

This clone has only a few counts. The chain couples TRBV11-2 to TRBJ2-2; a weak D match, TRBD1 (6 bases). In germline, CDR1 is SGHAT, CDR2 FQNNGV. The CDR3 runs 12 residues. Trimming took 5 bases from V and 9 from J, leaving 10 bases between them. The CDR3: CASSLDSRELFF. The CDR3 DNA reads as TGTGCCAGCAGCCTGGACAGCAGGGAGCTGTTTTTT.

V and J are TRBV4-2 and TRBJ2-5; maybe TRBD2 (6 bases). Germline V gene sequence: CDR1 LGHNA, CDR2 YNFKEQ. This CDR3 spans 15 amino acids. V lost 5 bases, J lost 1 base, and 14 bases lay in between. This chain's CDR3 is CASSAGGSPQETQYF. The DNA of the CDR3 is TGTGCCAGCAGCGCTGGAGGGTCCCCCCAAGAGACCCAGTACTTC.

The chain is built from TRBV19 and TRBJ2-7; TRBD2 might be the D (6 bases). Germline CDR1 reads LNHDA; CDR2 reads SQIVND (reference sequence). The CDR3 extends over 15 amino acids. V was pared by 4 bases and J by 6 bases, with 19 bases between. CDR3 nucleotide sequence: TGTGCCAGTAGTAAGCCTCGGGACTCCCTAGGCGAGCAGTACTTC. Translation gives CASSKPRDSLGEQYF.